This T cell receptor (beta chain) was recovered during a study of cytomegalovirus exposure and HLA in healthy donors. Findings of the study overall: It emerged from a later analysis that several of the most significant clusters appeared to be linked to common viral pathogens.

The CDR3 contains 13 residues. CDR1 is MNHNS, CDR2 SASEGT, per germline. V was clipped by 4 bases and J by 8 bases; unmatched bases: 4. This clone showed up just a few times. As yet, its antigen is unknown. Researchers ran the PCR with 60 Vbeta and 13 Jbeta primers. Sequenced by immunoSEQ multiplex PCR; TCRdb stores in-frame clones only, minus some. The sample lists under 150,000 clones, over 60% occurring once. This rearrangement joins TRBV6-1 to TRBJ1-2; 10 bases are shared with TRBD1. This receptor was obtained from a male donor in good health and CMV-seropositive. Material for sequencing was PBMCs. CDR3 amino acids: CASSVTGGGGYTF. In nucleotides, the CDR3 is TGTGCCAGCAGTGTGACAGGGGGCGGAGGCTACACCTTC.